The 15 T cell receptor beta chains given below trace back to one sample, sequenced in a study of shared clonotypes between healthy human individuals. Assay used: immunoSEQ multiplex PCR; TCRdb lists only in-frame clones, some missing. The sample shows 2 million to 2.5 million clones, about 95% of them seen only once. Terminally differentiated effector memory CD45RA+ cells were excluded by CCR7 positive selection of CD45RO-negative cells. The specimen was naive CD8+ T cells sorted from blood. Receptor source: a man younger than 35 in good health.

This clone was recorded once. The gene calls are TRBV7-9 and TRBJ1-1, with D unresolved. The CDR3 consists of 13 residues. Germline V CDR1 and CDR2: SEHNR, FQNEAQ (reference sequence). V lost 0 bases and J 8 bases, leaving 10 bases between the germline ends. The DNA for the CDR3 is TGTGCCAGCAGCTTAGCGAGTCACATGGAAGCTTTCTTT. Its translation: CASSLASHMEAFF.

The chain employs TRBV25-1 and TRBJ2-1; D is ambiguous. Germline V gene lookup returns CDR1 MGHDK and CDR2 SYGVNS. This CDR3 is built from 15 residues. The V gene lost 4 bases and the J gene lost 6 bases, with 16 bases spanning the gap. The DNA of the CDR3 is TGTGCCAGCAGTGTTACGGCGGCAGTCCGCAATGAGCAGTTCTTC. Translated: CASSVTAAVRNEQFF.

The DNA for the CDR3 is TGTGCCAGCAGTAAGGTGAACACCGGGGAGCTGTTTTTT. Protein sequence: CASSKVNTGELFF. The chain couples TRBV6-5 to TRBJ2-2; no clear D gene. V was pared by 5 bases and J by 1 base, with 5 bases between. CDR3 length equals 13 residues. The germline V gene has CDR1 MNHEY and CDR2 SVGAGI.

J is TRBJ2-3 and V is TRBV5-1; 10 bases map to TRBD1. The germline gives CDR1 SGHRS, CDR2 YFSETQ. V shed 3 bases and J 6 bases; nucleotides not matched to a gene: 4. CDR3 length: 14 amino acids. The CDR3 spells CASSYDRGPDTQYF. The CDR3 DNA follows: TGCGCCAGCAGCTACGACAGGGGGCCGGATACGCAGTATTTT.

The gene calls are TRBV20-1 and TRBJ2-3; weak D call: TRBD1 (6 bases). In germline, CDR1 is DFQATT, CDR2 SNEGSKA (reference sequence). Trimming stripped 7 bases from V and 1 base from J, with 6 bases between. CDR3 size: 11 residues. CDR3 in DNA: TGCAGTGGACAGGGCACAGATACGCAGTATTTT. Translating gives CSGQGTDTQYF.

The rearrangement links TRBV29-1 to TRBJ1-1, with 7 bases lining up with TRBD1. The CDR3 sequence is 13 residues long. CDR1 is SQVTM and CDR2 is ANQGSEA in the germline V gene. Unmatched junction bases numbered 11, after V lost 7 bases and J lost 6 bases. This CDR3 reads CSGRSGTEPEAFF. The CDR3 coding sequence is TGCAGCGGAAGGTCCGGGACAGAGCCTGAAGCTTTCTTT. The full variable domain, rest sourced from reference TRBV29-1 and TRBJ1-1, is SAVISQKPSRDICQRGTSLTIQCQVDSQVTMMFWYRQQPGQSLTLIATANQGSEATYESGFVIDKFPISRPNLTFSTLTVSNMSPEDSSIYLCSGRSGTEPEAFFGQGTRLTVV.

This chain connects TRBV6-4 to TRBJ1-3; D is undetermined. The CDR3 has 15 residues. Germline V CDR1 and CDR2: MRHNA, SNTAGT. The ends were cut back, 6 bases at V and 0 bases at J, with 12 bases in the middle. The chain's CDR3 is CASREVVISGNTIYF. CDR3 nucleotide sequence: TGTGCCAGCAGGGAAGTGGTGATCTCTGGAAACACCATATATTTT.

The V call is TRBV2, the J call TRBJ2-7; 7 bases map to TRBD2. The CDR3 extends over 13 amino acids. The trim removed 2 bases at V and 7 bases at J, leaving 5 bases unmatched. Germline-derived CDR1 and CDR2 are SNHLY and FYNNEI. CDR3 in amino acids: CASSERDYQEQYF. In DNA, the CDR3 is TGTGCCAGCAGTGAAAGGGACTACCAGGAGCAGTACTTC.

This clone was detected once. The chain is built from TRBV7-9 and TRBJ2-3, with D perhaps matching TRBD1 (6 bases). Between the trimmed V and J ends, which lost 6 bases and 4 bases, there was a span of 11 bases. The CDR3 loop spans 13 amino acids. Germline V gene data show CDR1 as SEHNR and CDR2 as FQNEAQ (reference sequence). CDR3 sequence (DNA): TGTGCCAGCAGTTCAGGGGCATCAGATACGCAGTATTTT. Protein product: CASSSGASDTQYF. Drawing the rest from reference TRBV7-9 and TRBJ2-3, the complete variable domain is DTGVSQNPRHKITKRGQNVTFRCDPISEHNRLYWYRQTLGQGPEFLTYFQNEAQLEKSRLLSDRFSAERPKGSFSTLEIQRTEQGDSAMYLCASSSGASDTQYFGPGTRLTVL.

The sample holds one count of this clone. This chain links TRBV2 with TRBJ1-6, with 9 bases matching TRBD1. CDR3 length equals 16 residues. V was pared by 1 base and J by 11 bases, with 9 bases of the junction left unmatched. From germline, CDR1 is SNHLY and CDR2 FYNNEI. CDR3 nucleotides: TGTGCCAGCAGTGAAGTAAGGACAGGGGTAAGACCACCCCTCCACTTT. Amino acids: CASSEVRTGVRPPLHF.

The chain combines TRBV4-3 with TRBJ2-7; D gene unclear. The V gene lost 0 bases and the J gene lost 2 bases, with 14 bases spanning the gap. CDR1 is LGHNA, CDR2 YSLEER, per germline. The CDR3 sequence is 16 residues long. CDR3 DNA: TGCGCCAGCAGCCAAGATTTGGCAGAAAAACCCTACGAGCAGTACTTC. As protein: CASSQDLAEKPYEQYF.

This chain links TRBV5-6 with TRBJ1-1; D is ambiguous. Germline values: CDR1 SGHDT, CDR2 YYEEEE. CDR3 length: 12 amino acids. The V end was cut by 7 bases, the J end by 8 bases, with 15 bases between. The CDR3 loop reads CASCKTDGEAFF. CDR3 bases: TGTGCCAGCTGCAAAACGGACGGAGAAGCTTTCTTT.

This clone was seen once. The J gene is TRBJ2-7, the V gene TRBV5-1, with D tentatively TRBD1 or TRBD2 (5 bases each). The CDR3 consists of 17 residues. The germline V and J ends were trimmed by 4 bases and 0 bases, with 20 bases remaining between them. Looked up from germline, CDR1 is SGHRS and CDR2 is YFSETQ. CDR3 nucleotide sequence: TGCGCCAGCAGCACCGAATGGGTCGGGACCAGCTCCTACGAGCAGTACTTC. Amino acid sequence: CASSTEWVGTSSYEQYF.

This sequence joins TRBV7-6 and TRBJ2-4; TRBD2 matches 8 bases. The germline CDR1 and CDR2 sequences are SGHVS and FNYEAQ. The CDR3 has 17 residues. After removal of 1 base from V and 0 bases from J, the junction contained 5 bases not matched to a gene. Written as DNA, the CDR3 is TGTGCCAGCAGCTTAGGGGCAGCGGGGGTAGCCAAAAACATTCAGTACTTC. It codes for CASSLGAAGVAKNIQYF.

The rearrangement links TRBV2 to TRBJ1-2; TRBD1 agrees at 7 bases. The germline V gene encodes CDR1 SNHLY and CDR2 FYNNEI. Germline trimming cut 2 bases from V and 4 bases from J; bases unmatched to any gene: 13. CDR3 length equals 17 residues. The CDR3 nucleotides are TGTGCCAGCAGTGAAACGCAAGGGACAGAGCTACTCTATGGCTACACCTTC. Translation gives CASSETQGTELLYGYTF.